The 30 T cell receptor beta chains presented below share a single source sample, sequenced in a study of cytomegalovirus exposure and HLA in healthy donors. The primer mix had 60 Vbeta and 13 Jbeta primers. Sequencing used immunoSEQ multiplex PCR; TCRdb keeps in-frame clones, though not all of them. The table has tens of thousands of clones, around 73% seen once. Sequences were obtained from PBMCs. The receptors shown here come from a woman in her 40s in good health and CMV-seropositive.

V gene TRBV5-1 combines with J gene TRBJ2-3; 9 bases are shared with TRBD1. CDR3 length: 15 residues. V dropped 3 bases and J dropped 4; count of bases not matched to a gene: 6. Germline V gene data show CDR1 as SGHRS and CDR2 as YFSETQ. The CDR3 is CASSSGTGRPDTQYF. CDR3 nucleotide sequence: TGCGCCAGCAGCTCCGGGACAGGGAGACCAGATACGCAGTATTTT.

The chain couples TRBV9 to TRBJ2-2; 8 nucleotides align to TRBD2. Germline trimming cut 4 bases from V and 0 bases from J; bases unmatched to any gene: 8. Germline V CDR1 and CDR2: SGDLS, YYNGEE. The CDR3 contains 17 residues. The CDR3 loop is CASSLQGTSSNTGELFF. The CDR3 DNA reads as TGTGCCAGCAGCCTCCAAGGGACTAGTTCGAACACCGGGGAGCTGTTTTTT.

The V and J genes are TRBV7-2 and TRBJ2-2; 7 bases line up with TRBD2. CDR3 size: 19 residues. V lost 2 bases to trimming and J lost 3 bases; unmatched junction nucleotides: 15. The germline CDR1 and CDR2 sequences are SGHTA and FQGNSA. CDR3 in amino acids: CASSLPSRVRAGDTGELFF. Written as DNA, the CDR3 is TGTGCCAGCAGCTTACCCTCTCGGGTCCGGGCGGGGGACACCGGGGAGCTGTTTTTT. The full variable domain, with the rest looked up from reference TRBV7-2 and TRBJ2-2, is GAGVSQSPSNKVTEKGKDVELRCDPISGHTALYWYRQSLGQGLEFLIYFQGNSAPDKSGLPSDRFSAERTGGSVSTLTIQRTQQEDSAVYLCASSLPSRVRAGDTGELFFGEGSRLTVL.

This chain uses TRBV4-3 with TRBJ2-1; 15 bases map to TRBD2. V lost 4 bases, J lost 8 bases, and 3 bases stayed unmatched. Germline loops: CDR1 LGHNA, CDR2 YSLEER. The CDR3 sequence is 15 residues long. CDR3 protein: CASSRTSGGAYEQFF. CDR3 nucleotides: TGCGCCAGCAGCCGGACTAGCGGGGGGGCTTATGAGCAGTTCTTC.

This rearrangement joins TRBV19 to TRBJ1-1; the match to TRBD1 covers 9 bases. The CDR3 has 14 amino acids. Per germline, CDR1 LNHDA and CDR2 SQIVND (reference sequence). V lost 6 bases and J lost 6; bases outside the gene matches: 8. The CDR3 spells CASSPDRGDAEAFF. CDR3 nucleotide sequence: TGTGCCAGTAGCCCGGACAGGGGAGATGCTGAAGCTTTCTTT.

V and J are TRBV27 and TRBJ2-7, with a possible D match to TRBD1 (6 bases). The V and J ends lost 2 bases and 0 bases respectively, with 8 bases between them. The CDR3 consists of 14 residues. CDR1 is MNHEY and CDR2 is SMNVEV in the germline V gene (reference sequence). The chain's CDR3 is CASSLRDNSYEQYF. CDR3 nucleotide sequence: TGTGCCAGCAGTTTACGGGACAACTCCTACGAGCAGTACTTC.

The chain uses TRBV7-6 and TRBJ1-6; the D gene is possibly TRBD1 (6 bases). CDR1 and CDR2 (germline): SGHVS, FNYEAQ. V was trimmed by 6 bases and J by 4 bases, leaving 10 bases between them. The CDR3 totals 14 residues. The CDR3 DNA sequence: TGTGCCAGCAGAAACAGGGAGTATAATTCACCCCTCCACTTT. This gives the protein CASRNREYNSPLHF.

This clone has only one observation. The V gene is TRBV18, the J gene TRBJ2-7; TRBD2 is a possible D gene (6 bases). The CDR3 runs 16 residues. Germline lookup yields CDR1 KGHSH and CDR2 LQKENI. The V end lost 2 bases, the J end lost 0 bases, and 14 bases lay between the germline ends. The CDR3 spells CASSPTGQTSSYEQYF. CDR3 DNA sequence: TGTGCCAGCTCACCAACCGGGCAGACTAGCTCCTACGAGCAGTACTTC.

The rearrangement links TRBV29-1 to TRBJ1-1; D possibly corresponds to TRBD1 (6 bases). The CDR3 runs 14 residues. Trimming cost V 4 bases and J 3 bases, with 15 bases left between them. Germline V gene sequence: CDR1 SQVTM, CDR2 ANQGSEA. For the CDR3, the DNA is TGCAGCGTTGGGGGGGGCGCGAGTTACACTGAAGCTTTCTTT. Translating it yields CSVGGGASYTEAFF.

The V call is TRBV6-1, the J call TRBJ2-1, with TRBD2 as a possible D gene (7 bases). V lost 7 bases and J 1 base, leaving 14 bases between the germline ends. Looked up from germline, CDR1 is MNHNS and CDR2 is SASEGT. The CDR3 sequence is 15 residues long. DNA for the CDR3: TGTGCCAGCACCGCGGGGGCCACTTCCTACAATGAGCAGTTCTTC. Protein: CASTAGATSYNEQFF.

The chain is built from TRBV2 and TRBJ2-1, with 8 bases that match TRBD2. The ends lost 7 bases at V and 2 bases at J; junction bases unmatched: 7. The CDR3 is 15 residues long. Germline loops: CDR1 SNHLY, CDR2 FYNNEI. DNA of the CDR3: TGTGCCAGCAACCCAGTAGCGGGGACCTACAATGAGCAGTTCTTC. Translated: CASNPVAGTYNEQFF.

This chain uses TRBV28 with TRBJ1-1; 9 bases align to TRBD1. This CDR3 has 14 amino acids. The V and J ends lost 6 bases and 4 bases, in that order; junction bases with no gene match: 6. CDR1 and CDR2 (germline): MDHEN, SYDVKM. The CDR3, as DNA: TGTGCCAGCAGCTTCCGGGACAGGGCCACTGAAGCTTTCTTT. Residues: CASSFRDRATEAFF.

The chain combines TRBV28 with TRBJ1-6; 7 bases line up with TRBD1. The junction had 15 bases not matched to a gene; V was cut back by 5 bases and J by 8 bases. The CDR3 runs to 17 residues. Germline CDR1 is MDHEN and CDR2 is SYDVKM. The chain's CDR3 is CASSQQGTRFIDSPLHF. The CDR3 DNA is TGTGCCAGCAGTCAACAGGGGACCCGTTTTATTGATTCACCCCTCCACTTT.

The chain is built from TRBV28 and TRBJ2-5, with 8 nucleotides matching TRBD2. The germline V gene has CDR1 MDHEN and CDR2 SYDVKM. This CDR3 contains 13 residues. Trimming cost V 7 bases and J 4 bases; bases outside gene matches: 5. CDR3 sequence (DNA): TGTGCCAGCATTACCGCGGGGGGAGAGACCCAGTACTTC. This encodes CASITAGGETQYF.

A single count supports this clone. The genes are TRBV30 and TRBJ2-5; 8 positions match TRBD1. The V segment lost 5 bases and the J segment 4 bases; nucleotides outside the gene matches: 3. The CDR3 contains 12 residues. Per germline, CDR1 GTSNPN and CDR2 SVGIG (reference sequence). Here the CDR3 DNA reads TGTGCCTGGGGACAGGGCGGAGAGACCCAGTACTTC. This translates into CAWGQGGETQYF.

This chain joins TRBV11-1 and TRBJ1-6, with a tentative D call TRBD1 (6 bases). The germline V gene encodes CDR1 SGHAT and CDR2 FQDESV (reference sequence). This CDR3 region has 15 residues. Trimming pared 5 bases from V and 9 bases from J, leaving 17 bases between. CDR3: CASSPTRGGGSPLHF. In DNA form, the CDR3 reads TGTGCCAGCAGCCCGACGAGGGGGGGTGGTTCACCCCTCCACTTT.

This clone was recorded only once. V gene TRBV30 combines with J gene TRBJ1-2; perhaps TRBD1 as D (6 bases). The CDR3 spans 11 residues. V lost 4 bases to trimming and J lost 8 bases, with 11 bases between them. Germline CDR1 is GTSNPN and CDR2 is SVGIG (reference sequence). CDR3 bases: TGTGCCTGGAACAGGGCCCCCGGCTACACCTTC. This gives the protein CAWNRAPGYTF.

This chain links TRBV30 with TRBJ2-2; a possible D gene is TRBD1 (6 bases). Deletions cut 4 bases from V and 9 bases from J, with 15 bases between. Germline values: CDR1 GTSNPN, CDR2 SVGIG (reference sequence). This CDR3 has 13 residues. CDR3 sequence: CAWKMAGDRELFF. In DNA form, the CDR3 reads TGTGCCTGGAAAATGGCAGGGGATCGGGAGCTGTTTTTT.

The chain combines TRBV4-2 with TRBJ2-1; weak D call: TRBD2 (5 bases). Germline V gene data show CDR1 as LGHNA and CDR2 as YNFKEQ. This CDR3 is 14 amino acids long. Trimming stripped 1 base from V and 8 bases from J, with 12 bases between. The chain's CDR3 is CASSQAQGSHEQFF. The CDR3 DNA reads TGTGCCAGCAGCCAAGCTCAAGGGAGCCATGAGCAGTTCTTC.

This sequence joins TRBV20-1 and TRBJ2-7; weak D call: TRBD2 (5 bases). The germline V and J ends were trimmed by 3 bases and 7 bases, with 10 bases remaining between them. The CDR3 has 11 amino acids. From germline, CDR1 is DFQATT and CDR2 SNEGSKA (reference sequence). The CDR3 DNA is TGCAGTGCTAGGGGAACGGGGGAGCAGTACTTC. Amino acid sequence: CSARGTGEQYF.

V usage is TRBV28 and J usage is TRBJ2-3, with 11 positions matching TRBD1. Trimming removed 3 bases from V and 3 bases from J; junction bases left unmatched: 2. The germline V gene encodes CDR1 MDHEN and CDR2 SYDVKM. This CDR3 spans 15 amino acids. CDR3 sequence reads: CASSLGQGETDTQYF. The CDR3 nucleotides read TGTGCCAGCAGTTTGGGACAGGGGGAGACAGATACGCAGTATTTT.

CDR3 DNA: TGTGCCAGCAGTGACTACGGGTCTAATCAGCCCCAGCATTTT. It translates to CASSDYGSNQPQHF. The chain uses TRBV2 and TRBJ1-5; D gene ambiguous. The germline V gene encodes CDR1 SNHLY and CDR2 FYNNEI. This CDR3 has 14 amino acids. V shed 3 bases and J shed 4 bases, with 10 bases lying between them.

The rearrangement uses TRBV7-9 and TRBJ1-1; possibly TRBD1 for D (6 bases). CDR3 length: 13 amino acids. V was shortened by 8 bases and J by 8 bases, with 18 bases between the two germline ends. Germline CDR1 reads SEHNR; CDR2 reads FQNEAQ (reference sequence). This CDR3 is CASGPQGQVEAFF. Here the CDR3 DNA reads TGTGCCAGCGGACCTCAGGGACAAGTCGAAGCTTTCTTT.

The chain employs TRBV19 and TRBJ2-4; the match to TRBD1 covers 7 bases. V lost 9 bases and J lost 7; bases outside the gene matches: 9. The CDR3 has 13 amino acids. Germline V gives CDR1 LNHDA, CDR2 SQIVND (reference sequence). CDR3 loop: CASRSTGTNIQYF. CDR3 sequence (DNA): TGTGCCAGCCGTTCGACAGGGACGAACATTCAGTACTTC.

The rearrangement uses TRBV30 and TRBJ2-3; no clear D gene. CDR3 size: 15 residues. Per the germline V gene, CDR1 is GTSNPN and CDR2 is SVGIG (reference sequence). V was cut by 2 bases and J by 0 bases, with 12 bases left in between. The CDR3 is CAWSPQRPSTDTQYF. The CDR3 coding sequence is TGTGCCTGGAGTCCCCAGCGCCCTAGCACAGATACGCAGTATTTT.

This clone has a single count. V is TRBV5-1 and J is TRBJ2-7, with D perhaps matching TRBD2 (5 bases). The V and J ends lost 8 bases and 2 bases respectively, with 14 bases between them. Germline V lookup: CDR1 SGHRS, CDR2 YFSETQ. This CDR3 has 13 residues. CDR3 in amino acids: CASRRTETYEQYF. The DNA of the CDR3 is TGCGCCAGTCGTCGGACTGAGACCTACGAGCAGTACTTC.

The CDR3 loop reads CASSSQGGYEQYF. Here the CDR3 DNA reads TGTGCCAGCAGCTCACAGGGTGGGTACGAGCAGTACTTC. This chain uses TRBV7-2 with TRBJ2-7; weak D call: TRBD1 (6 bases). Looked up from germline, CDR1 is SGHTA and CDR2 is FQGNSA. This CDR3 is built from 13 residues. V was cut by 4 bases and J by 4 bases, with 11 bases left in between.

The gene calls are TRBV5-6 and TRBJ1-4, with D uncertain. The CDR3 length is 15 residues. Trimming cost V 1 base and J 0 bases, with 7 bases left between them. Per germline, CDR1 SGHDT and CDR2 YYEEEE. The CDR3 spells CASSLYPATNEKLFF. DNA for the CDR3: TGTGCCAGCAGCTTGTATCCTGCAACTAATGAAAAACTGTTTTTT.

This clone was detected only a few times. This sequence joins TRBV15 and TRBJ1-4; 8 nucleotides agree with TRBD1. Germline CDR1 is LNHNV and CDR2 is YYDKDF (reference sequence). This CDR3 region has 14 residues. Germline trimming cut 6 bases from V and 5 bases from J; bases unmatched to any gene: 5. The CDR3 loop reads CATRGTGDNEKLFF. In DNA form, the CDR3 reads TGTGCCACCAGGGGGACAGGCGACAATGAAAAACTGTTTTTT.

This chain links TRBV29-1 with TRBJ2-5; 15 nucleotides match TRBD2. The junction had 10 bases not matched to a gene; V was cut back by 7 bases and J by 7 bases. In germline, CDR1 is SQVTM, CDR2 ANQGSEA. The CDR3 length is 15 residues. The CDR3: CSAAGLAGGGTTQYF. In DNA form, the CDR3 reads TGCAGCGCCGCCGGACTAGCGGGGGGGGGTACGACCCAGTACTTC.